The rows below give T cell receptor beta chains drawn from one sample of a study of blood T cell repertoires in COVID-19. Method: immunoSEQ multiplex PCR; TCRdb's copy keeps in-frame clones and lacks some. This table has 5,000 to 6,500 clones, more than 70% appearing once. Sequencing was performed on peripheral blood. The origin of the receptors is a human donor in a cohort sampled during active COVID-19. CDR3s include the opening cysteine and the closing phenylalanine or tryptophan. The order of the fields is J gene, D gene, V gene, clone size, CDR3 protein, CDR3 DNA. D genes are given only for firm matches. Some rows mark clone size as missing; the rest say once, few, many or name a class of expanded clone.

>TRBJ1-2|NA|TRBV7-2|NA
CASSPLGGAYGYTF
TGTGCCAGCAGCCCCCTCGGCGGGGCCTATGGCTACACCTTC
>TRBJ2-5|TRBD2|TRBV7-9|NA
CASTTGEGTQYF
TGTGCCAGCACCACCGGGGAGGGGACCCAGTACTTC
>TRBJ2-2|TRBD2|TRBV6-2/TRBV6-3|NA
CASSHTSGGANGELFF
TGTGCCAGCAGTCACACTAGCGGGGGGGCGAACGGGGAGCTGTTTTTT
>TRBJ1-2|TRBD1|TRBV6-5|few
CASRPTGGGVYGYTF
TGTGCCTCCCGCCCGACGGGAGGGGGCGTCTATGGCTACACCTTC
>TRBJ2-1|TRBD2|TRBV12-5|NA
CASARLAGGAYNEQFF
TGTGCTAGTGCCCGACTAGCGGGAGGCGCCTACAATGAGCAGTTCTTC
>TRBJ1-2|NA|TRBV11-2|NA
CASSQNGGVYGYTF
TGTGCCAGCAGCCAGAATGGGGGGGTCTATGGCTACACCTTC
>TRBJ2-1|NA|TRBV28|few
CASGLRSAEQFF
TGTGCCAGCGGCTTGCGGTCCGCTGAGCAGTTCTTC
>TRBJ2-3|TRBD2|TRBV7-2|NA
CASSSALAADTQYF
TGTGCCAGCAGCTCCGCACTAGCGGCAGATACGCAGTATTTT
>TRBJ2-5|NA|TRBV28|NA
CASSLQGYQETQYF
TGTGCCAGCAGTTTACAGGGGTACCAAGAGACCCAGTACTTC
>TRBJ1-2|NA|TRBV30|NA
CAWSLMGDYGYTF
TGTGCCTGGAGTTTAATGGGAGACTATGGCTACACCTTC
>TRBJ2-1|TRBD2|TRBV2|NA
CASSGGGNEQFF
TGTGCCAGCAGTGGGGGGGGCAATGAGCAGTTCTTC
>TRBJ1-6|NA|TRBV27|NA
CASSLLRQDSPLHF
TGTGCCAGCAGTTTACTAAGACAGGATTCACCCCTCCACTTT
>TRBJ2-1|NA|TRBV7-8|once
CASSPLVLNNEQFF
TGTGCCAGCAGCCCCCTAGTGCTTAACAATGAGCAGTTCTTC
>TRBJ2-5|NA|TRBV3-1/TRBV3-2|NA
CASSQDQGPETQYF
TGTGCCAGCAGCCAAGATCAGGGGCCAGAGACCCAGTACTTC
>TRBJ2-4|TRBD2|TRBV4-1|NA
CASSQEGGGGSNIQYF
TGCGCCAGCAGCCAAGAAGGCGGGGGAGGGTCTAACATTCAGTACTTC
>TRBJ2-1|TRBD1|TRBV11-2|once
CASSSSKTGGRFF
TGTGCCAGCAGCTCGTCCAAGACAGGGGGCCGGTTCTTC
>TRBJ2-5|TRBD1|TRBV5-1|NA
CASSRGQVVQETQYF
TGCGCCAGCAGCAGGGGACAGGTGGTCCAAGAGACCCAGTACTTC
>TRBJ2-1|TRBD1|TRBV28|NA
CASRGTGVGEQFF
TGTGCCAGCAGGGGGACAGGGGTGGGTGAGCAGTTCTTC
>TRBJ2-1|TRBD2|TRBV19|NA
CASSIRRGLAGVYSYNEQFF
TGTGCCAGTAGTATACGGCGGGGACTAGCGGGGGTCTACTCCTACAATGAGCAGTTCTTC
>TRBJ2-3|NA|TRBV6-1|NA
CASSEAGLDTQYF
TGTGCCAGCAGTGAAGCGGGGCTCGATACGCAGTATTTT
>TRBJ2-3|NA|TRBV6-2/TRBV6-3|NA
CASSYATRGGGVTDTQYF
TGTGCCAGCAGTTACGCCACGAGAGGGGGGGGAGTCACAGATACGCAGTATTTT
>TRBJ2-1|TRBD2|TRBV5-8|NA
CASSLGQRAGDEQFF
TGTGCCAGCAGCTTGGGACAGCGGGCGGGGGATGAGCAGTTCTTC
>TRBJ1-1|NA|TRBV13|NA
CASRRGEWGVNTEAFF
TGTGCCAGCAGGAGGGGTGAATGGGGGGTTAACACTGAAGCTTTCTTT
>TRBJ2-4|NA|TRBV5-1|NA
CASSREESKNIQYF
TGCGCCAGCAGCCGCGAGGAGTCCAAAAACATTCAGTACTTC
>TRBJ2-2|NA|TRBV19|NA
CASSMVRTGELFF
TGTGCCAGTAGTATGGTCCGGACCGGGGAGCTGTTTTTT
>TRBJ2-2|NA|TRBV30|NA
CAWTRGAVGLAGELFF
TGTGCCTGGACTCGCGGGGCGGTGGGGCTCGCCGGGGAGCTGTTTTTT
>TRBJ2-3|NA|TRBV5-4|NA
CASSPGTVQYF
TGTGCCAGCAGCCCGGGGACTGTGCAGTATTTT
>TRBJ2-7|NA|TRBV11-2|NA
CASSLDLQGFPLAYEQYF
TGTGCCAGCAGCTTAGATCTCCAGGGCTTCCCTTTAGCCTACGAGCAGTACTTC
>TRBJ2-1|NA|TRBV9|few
CASSVLGAMANEQFF
TGTGCCAGCAGCGTATTGGGGGCAATGGCGAATGAGCAGTTCTTC
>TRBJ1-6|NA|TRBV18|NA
CASSPPIGDSYNSPLHF
TGTGCCAGCTCACCACCGATCGGGGACTCCTATAATTCACCCCTCCACTTT
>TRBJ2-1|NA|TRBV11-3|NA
CASSWSATGNEQFF
TGTGCCAGCAGCTGGTCAGCGACCGGCAATGAGCAGTTCTTC
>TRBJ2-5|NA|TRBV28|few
CASSSGQGGNQETQYF
TGTGCCAGCAGTTCCGGACAGGGAGGGAACCAAGAGACCCAGTACTTC
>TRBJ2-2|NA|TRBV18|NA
CASAQGTGELFF
TGTGCCAGCGCGCAGGGCACCGGGGAGCTGTTTTTT
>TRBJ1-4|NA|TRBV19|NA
CASSPTGASNEKLFF
TGTGCCAGTAGTCCTACAGGAGCATCGAATGAAAAACTGTTTTTT
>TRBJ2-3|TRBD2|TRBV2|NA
CASSRPGLVLDTQYF
TGTGCCAGCAGTAGGCCGGGACTAGTTTTAGATACGCAGTATTTT
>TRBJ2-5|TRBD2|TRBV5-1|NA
CASSRSGGLQETQYF
TGCGCCAGCAGCCGAAGCGGGGGCTTACAAGAGACCCAGTACTTC
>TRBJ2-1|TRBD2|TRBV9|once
CASSAAGLAAHNEQFF
TGTGCCAGCAGCGCGGCAGGACTAGCGGCCCACAATGAGCAGTTCTTC
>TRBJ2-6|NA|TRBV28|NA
CASSFWGPYSGANVLTF
TGTGCCAGCAGTTTTTGGGGGCCTTACTCTGGGGCCAACGTCCTGACTTTC
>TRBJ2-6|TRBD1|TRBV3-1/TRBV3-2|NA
CASSQLGTAIPSGANVLTF
TGTGCCAGCAGCCAATTGGGGACAGCGATTCCCTCTGGGGCCAACGTCCTGACTTTC
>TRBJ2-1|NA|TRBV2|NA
CASRTDRMGEQFF
TGTGCCAGCAGGACAGACAGAATGGGTGAGCAGTTCTTC
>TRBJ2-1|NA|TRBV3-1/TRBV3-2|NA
CASSHDYSGPNEQFF
TGTGCCAGCAGCCATGACTACTCCGGGCCCAATGAGCAGTTCTTC
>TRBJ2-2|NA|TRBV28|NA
CASSPRRTGELFF
TGTGCCAGCAGTCCTCGGCGGACCGGGGAGCTGTTTTTT
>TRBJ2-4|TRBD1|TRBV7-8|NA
CASSLGDRVNIQYF
TGTGCCAGCAGCTTAGGGGACAGGGTAAACATTCAGTACTTC
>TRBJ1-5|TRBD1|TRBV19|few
CASSIGDRGNQPQHF
TGTGCCAGTAGTATCGGAGACAGGGGGAATCAGCCCCAGCATTTT
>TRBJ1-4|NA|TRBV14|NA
CASSQVAGTPTNEKLFF
TGTGCCAGCAGCCAAGTCGCCGGGACTCCAACTAATGAAAAACTGTTTTTT
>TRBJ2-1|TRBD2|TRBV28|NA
CASSFRGLAGVDRQFF
TGTGCCAGCAGTTTCAGGGGGCTAGCGGGAGTGGATCGGCAGTTCTTC
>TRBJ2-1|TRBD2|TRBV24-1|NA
CATSDLTSVDEQFF
TGTGCCACCAGTGACCTGACTAGCGTCGATGAGCAGTTCTTC
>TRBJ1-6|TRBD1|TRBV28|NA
CASSTGTAPSTRLHF
TGTGCCAGCAGCACCGGGACAGCACCCTCGACGCGCCTCCACTTT
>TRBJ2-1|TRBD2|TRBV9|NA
CASSVSAGGFHATYEQFF
TGTGCCAGCAGCGTCTCCGCGGGAGGCTTCCATGCTACGTATGAGCAGTTCTTC